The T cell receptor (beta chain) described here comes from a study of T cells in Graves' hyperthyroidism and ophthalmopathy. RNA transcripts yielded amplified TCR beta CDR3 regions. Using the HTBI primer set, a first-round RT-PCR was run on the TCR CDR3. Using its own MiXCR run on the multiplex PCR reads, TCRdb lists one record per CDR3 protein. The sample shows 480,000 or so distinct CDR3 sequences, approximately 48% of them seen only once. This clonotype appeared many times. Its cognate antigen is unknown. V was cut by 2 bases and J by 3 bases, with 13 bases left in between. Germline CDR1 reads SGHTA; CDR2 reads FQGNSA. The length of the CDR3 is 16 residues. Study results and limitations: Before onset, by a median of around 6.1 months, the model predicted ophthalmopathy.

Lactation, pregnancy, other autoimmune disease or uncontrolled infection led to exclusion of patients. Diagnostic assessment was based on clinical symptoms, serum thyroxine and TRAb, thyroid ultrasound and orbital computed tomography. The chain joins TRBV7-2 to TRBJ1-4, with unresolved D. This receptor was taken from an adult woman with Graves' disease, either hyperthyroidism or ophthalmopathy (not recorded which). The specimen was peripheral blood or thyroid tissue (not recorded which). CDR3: CASSLLSTSPNEKLFF. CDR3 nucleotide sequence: TGTGCCAGCAGCTTATTATCGACTTCACCTAATGAAAAACTGTTTTTT.